This is a list of T cell receptor beta chains from one sample in a study of long-term antiretroviral therapy in people with HIV. Sequencing was performed with immunoSEQ multiplex PCR; in TCRdb, only in-frame clones are kept and a portion is missing. The table shows more than 25,000 clones, with 95% to 98% occurring only once. This specimen consisted of unsorted PBMCs, obtained 7.6 years after starting antiretroviral therapy. The receptors come from a man aged 30 to 45 with HIV. CDR3s include the opening cysteine and the closing phenylalanine or tryptophan. Each record gives: clone size, J gene, CDR3 length, V gene, D gene, CDR3 protein, CDR3 DNA. D genes are given only for firm matches. Clone size is shown for a subset of rows, as once, few, many or a class of expanded clone.

-	TRBJ2-4	17	TRBV5-1	TRBD1	CASSSGQGAPGKNIQYF	TGCGCCAGCAGTTCGGGACAGGGGGCGCCGGGCAAAAACATTCAGTACTTC
-	TRBJ1-1	14	TRBV6-6	-	CASTIRLTNTEAFF	TGTGCCAGCACTATCAGGCTTACGAACACTGAAGCTTTCTTT
-	TRBJ1-5	13	TRBV6-1	-	CASSELGYQPQHF	TGTGCCAGCAGTGAACTGGGTTATCAGCCCCAGCATTTT
once	TRBJ2-5	16	TRBV9	TRBD1	CASSVTQGAYGETQYF	TGTGCCAGCAGCGTTACACAGGGGGCTTACGGAGAGACCCAGTACTTC
-	TRBJ2-7	10	TRBV19	-	CASRDPEQYF	TGTGCCAGTCGTGATCCCGAGCAGTACTTC
-	TRBJ1-5	16	TRBV7-2	-	CASSLVGNGLAQPQHF	TGTGCCAGCAGCTTGGTTGGGAATGGGCTTGCTCAGCCCCAGCATTTT
-	TRBJ1-2	13	TRBV27	-	CASSFGPGSGYTF	TGTGCCAGCAGTTTCGGACCGGGGAGTGGCTACACCTTC
-	TRBJ2-7	15	TRBV7-9	-	CASSKTLKPFYEQYF	TGTGCCAGCAGCAAAACCCTCAAACCTTTCTACGAGCAGTACTTC
once	TRBJ2-2	16	TRBV4-1	-	CASSQVHATNTGELFF	TGCGCCAGCAGCCAGGTACATGCCACCAACACCGGGGAGCTGTTTTTT
-	TRBJ2-5	14	TRBV4-1	-	CASSQVGGQETQYF	TGCGCCAGCAGCCAAGTGGGGGGCCAAGAGACCCAGTACTTC
-	TRBJ2-1	15	TRBV12-5	-	CASGLVPGPYNEQFF	TGTGCTAGTGGTTTGGTACCGGGTCCCTACAATGAGCAGTTCTTC
-	TRBJ2-7	16	TRBV14	TRBD2	CASSQRLAGISYEQYF	TGTGCCAGCAGCCAACGACTAGCGGGGATCTCCTACGAGCAGTACTTC
-	TRBJ1-1	12	TRBV30	-	CAWSETDTEAFF	TGTGCCTGGAGTGAGACGGACACTGAAGCTTTCTTT
-	TRBJ2-3	17	TRBV4-1	TRBD1	CASSQDGTGGPVDTQYF	TGCGCCAGCAGCCAAGATGGGACAGGGGGCCCGGTAGATACGCAGTATTTT
once	TRBJ2-7	14	TRBV27	-	CATQRAPSSYEQYF	TGTGCCACCCAGCGGGCCCCCAGCTCCTACGAGCAGTACTTC
-	TRBJ1-1	14	TRBV5-6	TRBD1	CASSLSWDREGAFF	TGTGCCAGCAGCTTGAGCTGGGACAGGGAGGGAGCTTTCTTT
-	TRBJ2-1	16	TRBV6-5	TRBD1	CASSSESYRGHSEQFF	TGTGCCAGCAGTTCCGAAAGCTACAGGGGGCATAGTGAGCAGTTCTTC
-	TRBJ2-2	15	TRBV7-8	TRBD2	CASSGSGRKTGELFF	TGTGCCAGCAGCGGTAGCGGGAGGAAAACCGGGGAGCTGTTTTTT
-	TRBJ2-3	15	TRBV9	-	CASSVVPVDADTQYF	TGTGCCAGCAGCGTAGTCCCGGTAGATGCGGATACGCAGTATTTT
-	TRBJ1-2	13	TRBV6-5	-	CASSYSRLGGYTF	TGTGCCAGCAGTTACTCACGGCTCGGTGGCTACACCTTC
-	TRBJ1-2	13	TRBV5-6	-	CASSMDGDYGYTF	TGTGCCAGCAGCATGGACGGGGACTATGGCTACACCTTC
-	TRBJ2-5	12	TRBV2	-	CASSVGGETQYF	TGTGCCAGCAGTGTGGGAGGAGAGACCCAGTACTTC
-	TRBJ1-4	12	TRBV29-1	-	CSAGRTNEKLFF	TGCAGCGCCGGACGGACGAATGAAAAACTGTTTTTT
-	TRBJ1-1	11	TRBV27	-	CASSATGVAFF	TGTGCCAGCAGTGCGACGGGGGTAGCTTTCTTT
-	TRBJ2-1	14	TRBV7-6	-	CASSLAGAYNEQFF	TGTGCCAGCAGCTTAGCGGGAGCTTACAATGAGCAGTTCTTC
-	TRBJ2-1	14	TRBV4-1	-	CASSPRVETNEQFF	TGCGCCAGCAGCCCCCGGGTTGAGACCAATGAGCAGTTCTTC
-	TRBJ2-7	15	TRBV19	-	CASSNLPSDKYEQYF	TGTGCCAGTAGTAACCTACCCTCCGACAAGTACGAGCAGTACTTC
-	TRBJ1-3	16	TRBV7-6	-	CASSLAGSSSGNTIYF	TGTGCCAGCAGCCTAGCAGGGAGTTCCTCTGGAAACACCATATATTTT
-	TRBJ2-1	17	TRBV10-3	TRBD1	CAISGQGVMSSYNEQFF	TGTGCCATCAGTGGACAGGGGGTCATGAGCTCCTACAATGAGCAGTTCTTC
-	TRBJ2-7	17	TRBV7-9	TRBD2	CASSFGLAGHLLYEQYF	TGTGCCAGCAGCTTCGGACTAGCGGGACATTTACTCTACGAGCAGTACTTC
-	TRBJ2-7	14	TRBV27	-	CASSPSPGSYEQYF	TGTGCCAGCAGCCCGTCTCCAGGGTCCTACGAGCAGTACTTC
-	TRBJ2-5	15	TRBV7-8	TRBD2	CASSLVAGGQETQYF	TGTGCCAGCAGCTTGGTGGCGGGAGGACAAGAGACCCAGTACTTC
-	TRBJ2-7	14	TRBV15	-	CATSSDRGSYEQYF	TGTGCCACCAGCAGTGATAGGGGGAGCTACGAGCAGTACTTC
-	TRBJ2-5	13	TRBV5-6	-	CASSGTIQETQYF	TGTGCCAGCAGCGGCACAATACAAGAGACCCAGTACTTC
-	TRBJ2-5	15	TRBV6-5	TRBD2	CASTPTAGRGETQYF	TGTGCCAGCACACCCACAGCCGGGAGGGGGGAGACCCAGTACTTC
-	TRBJ2-2	15	TRBV7-3	-	CASSLFPANTGELFF	TGTGCCAGCAGCTTATTTCCAGCGAACACCGGGGAGCTGTTTTTT
-	TRBJ2-7	12	TRBV10-3	-	CAISVRPFEQYF	TGTGCCATCAGTGTACGACCTTTTGAGCAGTACTTC
-	TRBJ2-3	14	TRBV30	-	CAWSEGTSTDTQYF	TGTGCCTGGAGTGAGGGGACGAGCACAGATACGCAGTATTTT
-	TRBJ2-7	14	TRBV7-2	TRBD2	CASSLGGLAGVMYF	TGTGCCAGCAGCTTAGGCGGACTAGCGGGAGTAATGTACTTC
once	TRBJ1-2	13	TRBV10-3	-	CAITAGDFYGYTF	TGTGCCATCACGGCAGGGGATTTCTATGGCTACACCTTC
-	TRBJ1-6	13	TRBV30	-	CAWSVSPASPLHF	TGTGCCTGGAGTGTGTCACCCGCCTCACCCCTCCACTTT
-	TRBJ2-7	13	TRBV6-4	-	CASSTTIGREQYF	TGTGCCAGCAGTACTACGATCGGGCGAGAGCAGTACTTC
-	TRBJ1-2	14	TRBV10-3	-	CAIFSGTINYGYTF	TGTGCCATCTTTTCCGGGACGATTAACTATGGCTACACCTTC
-	TRBJ1-2	13	TRBV11-2	-	CASSLGAGYGYTF	TGTGCCAGCAGCTTAGGTGCGGGCTATGGCTACACCTTC
-	TRBJ1-1	14	TRBV27	-	CASSLWQGNTEAFF	TGTGCCAGCAGTTTGTGGCAGGGGAACACTGAAGCTTTCTTT
-	TRBJ2-1	15	TRBV19	-	CASREGEGRGGEQFF	TGTGCCAGTCGTGAGGGGGAGGGCCGGGGCGGTGAGCAGTTCTTC